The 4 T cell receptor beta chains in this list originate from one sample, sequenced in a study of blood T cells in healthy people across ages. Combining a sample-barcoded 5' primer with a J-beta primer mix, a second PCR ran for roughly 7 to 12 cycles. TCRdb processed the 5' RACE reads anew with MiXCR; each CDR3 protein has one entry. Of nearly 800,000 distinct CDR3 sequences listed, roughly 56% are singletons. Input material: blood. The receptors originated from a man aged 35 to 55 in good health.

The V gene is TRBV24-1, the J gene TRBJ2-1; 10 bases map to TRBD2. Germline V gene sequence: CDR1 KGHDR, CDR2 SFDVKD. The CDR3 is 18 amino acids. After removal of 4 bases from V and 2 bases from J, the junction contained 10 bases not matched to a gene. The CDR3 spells CATSDRLRTSGTYNEQFF. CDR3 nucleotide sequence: TGTGCCACCAGTGACCGCCTAAGGACTAGCGGAACCTACAATGAGCAGTTCTTC.

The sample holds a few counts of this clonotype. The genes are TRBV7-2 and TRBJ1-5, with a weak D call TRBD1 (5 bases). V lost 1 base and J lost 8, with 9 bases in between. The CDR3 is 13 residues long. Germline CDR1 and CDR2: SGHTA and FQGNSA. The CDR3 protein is CASSLGTMEPQHF. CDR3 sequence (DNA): TGTGCCAGCAGCTTAGGGACAATGGAGCCCCAGCATTTT.

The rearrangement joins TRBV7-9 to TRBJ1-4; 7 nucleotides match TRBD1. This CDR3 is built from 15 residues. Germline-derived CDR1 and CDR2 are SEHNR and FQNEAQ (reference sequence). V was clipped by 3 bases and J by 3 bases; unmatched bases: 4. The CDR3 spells CASSFVGQPNEKLFF. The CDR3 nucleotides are TGTGCCAGCAGCTTTGTGGGACAGCCTAATGAAAAACTGTTTTTT.

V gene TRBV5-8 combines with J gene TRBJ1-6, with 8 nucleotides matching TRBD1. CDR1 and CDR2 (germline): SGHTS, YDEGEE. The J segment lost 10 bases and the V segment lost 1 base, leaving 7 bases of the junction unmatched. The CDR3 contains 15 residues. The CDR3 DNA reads TGTGCCAGCAGCTTGTCAGGGACAGGAAGATCACCCCTCCACTTT. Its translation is CASSLSGTGRSPLHF.